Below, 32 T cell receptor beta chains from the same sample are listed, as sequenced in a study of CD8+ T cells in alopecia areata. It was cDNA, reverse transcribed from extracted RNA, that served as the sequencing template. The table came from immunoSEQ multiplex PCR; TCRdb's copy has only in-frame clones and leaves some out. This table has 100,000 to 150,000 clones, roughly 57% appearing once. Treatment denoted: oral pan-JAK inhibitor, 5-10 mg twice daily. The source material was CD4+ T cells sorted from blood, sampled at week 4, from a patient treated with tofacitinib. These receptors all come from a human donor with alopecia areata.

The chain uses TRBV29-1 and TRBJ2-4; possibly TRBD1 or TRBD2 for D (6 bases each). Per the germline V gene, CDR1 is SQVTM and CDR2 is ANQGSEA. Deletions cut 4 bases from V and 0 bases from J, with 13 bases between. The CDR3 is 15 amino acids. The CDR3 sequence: CSVAWGARAKNIQYF. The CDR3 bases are TGCAGCGTTGCATGGGGGGCACGAGCCAAAAACATTCAGTACTTC.

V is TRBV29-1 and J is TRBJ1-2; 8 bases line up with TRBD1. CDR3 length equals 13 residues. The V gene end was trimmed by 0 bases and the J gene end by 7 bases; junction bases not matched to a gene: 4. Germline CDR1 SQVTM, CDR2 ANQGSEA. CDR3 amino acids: CSVEDGTGRGYTF. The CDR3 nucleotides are TGCAGCGTTGAAGATGGGACAGGACGTGGCTACACCTTC. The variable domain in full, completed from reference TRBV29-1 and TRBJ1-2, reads SAVISQKPSRDICQRGTSLTIQCQVDSQVTMMFWYRQQPGQSLTLIATANQGSEATYESGFVIDKFPISRPNLTFSTLTVSNMSPEDSSIYLCSVEDGTGRGYTFGSGTRLTVV.

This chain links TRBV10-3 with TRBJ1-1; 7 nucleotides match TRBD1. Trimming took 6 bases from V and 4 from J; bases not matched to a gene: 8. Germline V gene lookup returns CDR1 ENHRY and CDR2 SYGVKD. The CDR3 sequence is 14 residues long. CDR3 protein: CAISEGAGGTEAFF. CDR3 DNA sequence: TGTGCCATCAGCGAGGGGGCGGGGGGCACTGAAGCTTTCTTT.

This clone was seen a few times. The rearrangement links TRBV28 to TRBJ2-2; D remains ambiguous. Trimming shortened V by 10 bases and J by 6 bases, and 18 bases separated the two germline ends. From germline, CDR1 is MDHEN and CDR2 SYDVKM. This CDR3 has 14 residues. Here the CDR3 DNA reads TGTGCCACCTACAACGGTCTTGTCTCCGGGGAGCTGTTTTTT. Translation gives CATYNGLVSGELFF. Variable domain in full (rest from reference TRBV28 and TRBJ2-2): DVKVTQSSRYLVKRTGEKVFLECVQDMDHENMFWYRQDPGLGLRLIYFSYDVKMKEKGDIPEGYSVSREKKERFSLILESASTNQTSMYLCATYNGLVSGELFFGEGSRLTVL.

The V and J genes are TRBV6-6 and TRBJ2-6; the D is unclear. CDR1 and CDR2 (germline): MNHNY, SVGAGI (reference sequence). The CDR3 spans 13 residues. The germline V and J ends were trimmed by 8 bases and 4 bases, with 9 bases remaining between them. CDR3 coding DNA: TGTGCCAGCGTGGGGATGGGGGCCAACGTCCTGACTTTC. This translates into CASVGMGANVLTF.

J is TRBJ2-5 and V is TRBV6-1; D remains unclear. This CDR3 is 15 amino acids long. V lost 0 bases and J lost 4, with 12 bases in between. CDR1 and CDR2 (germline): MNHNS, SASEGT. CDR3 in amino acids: CASSEAAGGIETQYF. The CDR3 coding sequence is TGTGCCAGCAGTGAAGCAGCAGGCGGCATAGAGACCCAGTACTTC.

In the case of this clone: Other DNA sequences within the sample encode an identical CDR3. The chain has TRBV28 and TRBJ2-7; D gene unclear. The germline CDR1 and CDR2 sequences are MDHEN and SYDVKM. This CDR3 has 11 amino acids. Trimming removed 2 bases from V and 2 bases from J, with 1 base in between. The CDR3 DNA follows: TGTGCCAGCAGTTTAACCTACGAGCAGTACTTC. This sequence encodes CASSLTYEQYF.

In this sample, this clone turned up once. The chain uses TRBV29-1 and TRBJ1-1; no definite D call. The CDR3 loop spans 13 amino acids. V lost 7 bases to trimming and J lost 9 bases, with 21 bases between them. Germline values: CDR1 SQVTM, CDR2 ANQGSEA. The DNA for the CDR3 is TGCAGCGCACGGATCGGTAATCCTCAACAAGCTTTCTTT. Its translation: CSARIGNPQQAFF.

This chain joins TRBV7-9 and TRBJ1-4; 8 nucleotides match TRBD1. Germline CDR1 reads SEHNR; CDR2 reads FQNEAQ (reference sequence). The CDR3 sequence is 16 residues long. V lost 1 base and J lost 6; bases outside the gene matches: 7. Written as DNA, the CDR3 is TGTGCCAGCAGCTTAGGCCCAGGGGGCGCCGATGAAAAACTGTTTTTT. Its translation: CASSLGPGGADEKLFF.

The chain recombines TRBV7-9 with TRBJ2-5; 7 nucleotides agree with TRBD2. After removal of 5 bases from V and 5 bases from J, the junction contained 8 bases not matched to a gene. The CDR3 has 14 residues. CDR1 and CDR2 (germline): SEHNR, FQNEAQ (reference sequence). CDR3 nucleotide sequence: TGTGCCAGCAGCCTGGGCCTTAGCGGGGAGACCCAGTACTTC. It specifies CASSLGLSGETQYF.

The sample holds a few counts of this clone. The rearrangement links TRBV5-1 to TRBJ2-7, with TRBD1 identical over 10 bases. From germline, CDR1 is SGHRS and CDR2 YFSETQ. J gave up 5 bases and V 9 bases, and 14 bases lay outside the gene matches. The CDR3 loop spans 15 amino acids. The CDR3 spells CATHLAGQGHDEQYF. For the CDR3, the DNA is TGCGCCACCCACCTCGCGGGACAGGGGCATGACGAGCAGTACTTC.

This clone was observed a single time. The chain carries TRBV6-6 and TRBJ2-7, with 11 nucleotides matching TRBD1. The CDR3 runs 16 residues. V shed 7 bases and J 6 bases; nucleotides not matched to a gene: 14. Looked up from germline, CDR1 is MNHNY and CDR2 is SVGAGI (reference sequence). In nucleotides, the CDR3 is TGTGCCAGCAATGATCTTCCGGGACAGGGGGGCCGCGAGCAGTACTTC. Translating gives CASNDLPGQGGREQYF.

As DNA, the CDR3 is TGTGCCAGCAGCTTAGGAAGGGGCGGGGAGAGCACCGGGGAGCTGTTTTTT. Residues: CASSLGRGGESTGELFF. This chain connects TRBV5-4 to TRBJ2-2; D perhaps matches TRBD2 (6 bases). V dropped 2 bases and J dropped 4 bases, with 18 bases sitting between them. The length of the CDR3 is 17 residues. Germline V gene data show CDR1 as SGHNT and CDR2 as YYREEE (reference sequence). Using reference TRBV5-4 and TRBJ2-2 for the parts outside the CDR3, the full variable domain is ETGVTQSPTHLIKTRGQQVTLRCSSQSGHNTVSWYQQALGQGPQFIFQYYREEENGRGNFPPRFSGLQFPNYSSELNVNALELDDSALYLCASSLGRGGESTGELFFGEGSRLTVL.

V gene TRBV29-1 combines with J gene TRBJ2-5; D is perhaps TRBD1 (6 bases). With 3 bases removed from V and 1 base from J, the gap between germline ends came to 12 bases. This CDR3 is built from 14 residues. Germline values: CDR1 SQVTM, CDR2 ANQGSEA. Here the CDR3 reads CSVDRGGFQETQYF. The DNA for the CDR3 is TGCAGCGTTGATAGAGGGGGATTCCAAGAGACCCAGTACTTC.

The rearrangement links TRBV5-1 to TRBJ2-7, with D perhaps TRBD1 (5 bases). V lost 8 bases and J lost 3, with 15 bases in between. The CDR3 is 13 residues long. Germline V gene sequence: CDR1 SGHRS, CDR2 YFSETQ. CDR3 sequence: CARRGIRGYEQYF. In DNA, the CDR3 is TGCGCCAGAAGGGGCATACGAGGCTACGAGCAGTACTTC.

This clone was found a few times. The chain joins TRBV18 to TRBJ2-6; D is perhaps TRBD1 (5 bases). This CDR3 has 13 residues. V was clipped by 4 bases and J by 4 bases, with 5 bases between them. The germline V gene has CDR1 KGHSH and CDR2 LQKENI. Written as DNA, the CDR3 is TGTGCCAGCTCACGACAGGGGGCCAACGTCCTGACTTTC. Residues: CASSRQGANVLTF. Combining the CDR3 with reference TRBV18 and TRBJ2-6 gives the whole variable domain NAGVMQNPRHLVRRRGQEARLRCSPMKGHSHVYWYRQLPEEGLKFMVYLQKENIIDESGMPKERFSAEFPKEGPSILRIQQVVRGDSAAYFCASSRQGANVLTFGAGSRLTVL.

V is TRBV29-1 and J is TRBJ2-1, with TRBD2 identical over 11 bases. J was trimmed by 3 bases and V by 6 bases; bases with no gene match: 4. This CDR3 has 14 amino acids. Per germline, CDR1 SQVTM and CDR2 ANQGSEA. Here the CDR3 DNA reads TGCAGCGTGGAACTAGCGGGGGACTACAATGAGCAGTTCTTC. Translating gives CSVELAGDYNEQFF.

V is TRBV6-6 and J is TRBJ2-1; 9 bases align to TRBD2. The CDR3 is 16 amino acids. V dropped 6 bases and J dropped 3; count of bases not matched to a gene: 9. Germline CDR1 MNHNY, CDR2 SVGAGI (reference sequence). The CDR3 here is CASSRRLAENYNEQFF. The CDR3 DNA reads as TGTGCCAGCAGCCGCCGACTAGCGGAAAACTACAATGAGCAGTTCTTC.

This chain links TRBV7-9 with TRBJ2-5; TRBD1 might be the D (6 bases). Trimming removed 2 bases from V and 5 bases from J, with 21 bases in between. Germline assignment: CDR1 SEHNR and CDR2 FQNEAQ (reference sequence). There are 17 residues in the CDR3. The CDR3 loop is CASSLTPTGTQGETQYF. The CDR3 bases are TGTGCCAGCAGCTTAACCCCCACTGGGACCCAGGGGGAGACCCAGTACTTC.

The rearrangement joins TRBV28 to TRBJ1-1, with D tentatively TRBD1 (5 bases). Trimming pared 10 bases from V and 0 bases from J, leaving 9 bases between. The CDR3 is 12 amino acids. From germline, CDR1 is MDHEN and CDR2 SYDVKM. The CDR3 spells CATGVMNTEAFF. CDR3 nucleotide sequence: TGTGCCACGGGGGTCATGAACACTGAAGCTTTCTTT.

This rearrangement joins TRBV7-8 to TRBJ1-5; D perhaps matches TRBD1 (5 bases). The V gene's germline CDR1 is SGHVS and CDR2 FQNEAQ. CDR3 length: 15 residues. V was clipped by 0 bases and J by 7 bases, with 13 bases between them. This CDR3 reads CASSLARQGGQPQHF. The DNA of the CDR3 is TGTGCCAGCAGCTTAGCGCGGCAGGGTGGGCAGCCCCAGCATTTT.

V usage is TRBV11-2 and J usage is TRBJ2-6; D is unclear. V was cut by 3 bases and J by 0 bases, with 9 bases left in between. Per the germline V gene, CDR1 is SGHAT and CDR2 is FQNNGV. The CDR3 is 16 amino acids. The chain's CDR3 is CASSFRRSSGANVLTF. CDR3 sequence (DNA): TGTGCCAGCAGCTTCCGACGGTCCTCTGGGGCCAACGTCCTGACTTTC. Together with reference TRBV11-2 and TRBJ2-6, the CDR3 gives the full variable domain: EAGVAQSPRYKIIEKRQSVAFWCNPISGHATLYWYQQILGQGPKLLIQFQNNGVVDDSQLPKDRFSAERLKGVDSTLKIQPAKLEDSAVYLCASSFRRSSGANVLTFGAGSRLTVL.

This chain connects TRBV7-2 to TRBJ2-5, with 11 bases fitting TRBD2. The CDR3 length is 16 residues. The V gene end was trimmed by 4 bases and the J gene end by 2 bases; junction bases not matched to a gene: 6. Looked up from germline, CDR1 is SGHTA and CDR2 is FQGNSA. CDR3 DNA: TGTGCCAGCAGCTCCCGACTAGCGGGGCCGCAAGAGACCCAGTACTTC. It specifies CASSSRLAGPQETQYF.

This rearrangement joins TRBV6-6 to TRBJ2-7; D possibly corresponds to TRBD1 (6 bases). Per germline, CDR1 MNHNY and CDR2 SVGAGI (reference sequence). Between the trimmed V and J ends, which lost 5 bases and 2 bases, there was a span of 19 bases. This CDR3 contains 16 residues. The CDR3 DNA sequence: TGTGCCAGCAGTCCCTCGATAAACAGGGTTCCCTACGAGCAGTACTTC. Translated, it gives CASSPSINRVPYEQYF.

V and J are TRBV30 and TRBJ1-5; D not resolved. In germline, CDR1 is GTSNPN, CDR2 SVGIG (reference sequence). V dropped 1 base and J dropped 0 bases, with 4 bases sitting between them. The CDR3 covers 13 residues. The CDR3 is CAWSADSNQPQHF. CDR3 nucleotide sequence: TGTGCCTGGAGTGCGGATAGCAATCAGCCCCAGCATTTT.

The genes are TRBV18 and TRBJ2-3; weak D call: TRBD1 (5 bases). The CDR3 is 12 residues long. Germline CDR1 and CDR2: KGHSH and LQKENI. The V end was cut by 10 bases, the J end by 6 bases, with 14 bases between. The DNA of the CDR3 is TGTGCCACCAAGGGGTCTGCCGATACGCAGTATTTT. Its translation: CATKGSADTQYF.

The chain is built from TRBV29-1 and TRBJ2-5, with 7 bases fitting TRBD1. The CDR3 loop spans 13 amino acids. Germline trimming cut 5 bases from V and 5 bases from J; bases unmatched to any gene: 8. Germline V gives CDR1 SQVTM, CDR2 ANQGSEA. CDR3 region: CSVSEGAGETQYF. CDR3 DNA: TGCAGCGTTTCTGAGGGGGCGGGTGAGACCCAGTACTTC.

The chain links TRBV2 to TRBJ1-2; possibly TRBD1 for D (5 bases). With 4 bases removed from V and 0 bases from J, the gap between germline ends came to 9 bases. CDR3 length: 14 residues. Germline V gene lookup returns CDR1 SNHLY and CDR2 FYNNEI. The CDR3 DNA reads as TGTGCCAGCAGTGGAACAGGATCTAACTATGGCTACACCTTC. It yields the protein CASSGTGSNYGYTF.

The CDR3 loop reads CASSRLGTGTIYGYTF. Here the CDR3 DNA reads TGTGCCAGCAGCCGTTTGGGAACAGGGACAATCTATGGCTACACCTTC. This chain connects TRBV7-2 to TRBJ1-2, with a weak D call TRBD1 (6 bases). The V end was cut by 5 bases, the J end by 4 bases, with 20 bases between. This CDR3 comprises 16 residues. CDR1 SGHTA and CDR2 FQGNSA come from the germline V gene.

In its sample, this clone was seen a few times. CDR3 nucleotide sequence: TGTGCCAGCAGAGAGGACAGGGGTAACTATTCACCCCTCCACTTT. Protein: CASREDRGNYSPLHF. The rearrangement links TRBV2 to TRBJ1-6; 9 nucleotides agree with TRBD1. The germline V gene encodes CDR1 SNHLY and CDR2 FYNNEI. The CDR3 contains 15 residues. Trimming cost V 6 bases and J 8 bases; bases outside gene matches: 8. Complete variable domain (other parts from reference TRBV2 and TRBJ1-6): EPEVTQTPSHQVTQMGQEVILRCVPISNHLYFYWYRQILGQKVEFLVSFYNNEISEKSEIFDDQFSVERPDGSNFTLKIRSTKLEDSAMYFCASREDRGNYSPLHFGNGTRLTVT.

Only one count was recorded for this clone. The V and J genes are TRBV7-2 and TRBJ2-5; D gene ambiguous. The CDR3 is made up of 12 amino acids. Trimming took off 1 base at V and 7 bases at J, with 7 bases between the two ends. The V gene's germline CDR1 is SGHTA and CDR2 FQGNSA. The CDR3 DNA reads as TGTGCCAGCAGCTTAGAAGTTAGGACCCAGTACTTC. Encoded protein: CASSLEVRTQYF.

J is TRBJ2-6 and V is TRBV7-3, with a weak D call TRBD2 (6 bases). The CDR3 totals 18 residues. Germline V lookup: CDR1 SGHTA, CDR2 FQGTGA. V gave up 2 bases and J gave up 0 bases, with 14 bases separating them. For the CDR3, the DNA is TGTGCCAGCAGCTTAGGGGGGAGGCCCACCTCTGGGGCCAACGTCCTGACTTTC. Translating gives CASSLGGRPTSGANVLTF.